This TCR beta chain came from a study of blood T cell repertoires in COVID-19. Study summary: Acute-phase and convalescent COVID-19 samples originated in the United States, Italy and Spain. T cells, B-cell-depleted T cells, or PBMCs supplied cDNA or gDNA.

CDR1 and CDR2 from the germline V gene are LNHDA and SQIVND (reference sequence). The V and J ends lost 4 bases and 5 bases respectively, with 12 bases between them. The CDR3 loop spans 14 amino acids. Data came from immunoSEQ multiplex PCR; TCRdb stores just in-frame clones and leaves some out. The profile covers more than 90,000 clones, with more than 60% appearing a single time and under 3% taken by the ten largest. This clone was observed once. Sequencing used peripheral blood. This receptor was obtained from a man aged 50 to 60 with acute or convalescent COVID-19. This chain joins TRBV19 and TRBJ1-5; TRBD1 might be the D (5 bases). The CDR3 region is CASSTRTPYQPQHF. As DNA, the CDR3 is TGTGCCAGTAGTACCCGGACACCCTATCAGCCCCAGCATTTT.